The rows below give T cell receptor beta chains drawn from one sample of a study of T cells in Graves' hyperthyroidism and ophthalmopathy. Via MiXCR, TCRdb re-called the multiplex PCR reads, giving one row per CDR3 protein. The sample includes about 400,000 distinct CDR3 sequences, roughly 14% of them seen just once. The sequencing input was blood. The receptors were gathered from a woman in her 30s with Graves' ophthalmopathy. CDR3s include the opening cysteine and the closing phenylalanine or tryptophan. The order of the fields is clone size, J gene, V gene, D gene, CDR3 DNA, CDR3 protein. A D gene is named only where the DNA matches it firmly. Size is stated for part of the rows, as once, few or many counts, or as a class when the clone is expanded.

clone_size: many
j_call: TRBJ1-1
v_call: TRBV12-3/TRBV12-4
d_call: -
cdr3_nt: TGTGCCAGCAGTTCGCATCGGGACACGAACACTGAAGCTTTCTTT
cdr3_aa: CASSSHRDTNTEAFF

clone_size: -
j_call: TRBJ2-7
v_call: TRBV27
d_call: -
cdr3_nt: TGTGCCAGCAGGAGCCGGGGCGGGTTTACCTCCTACGAGCAGTACTTC
cdr3_aa: CASRSRGGFTSYEQYF

clone_size: many
j_call: TRBJ2-1
v_call: TRBV11-3
d_call: TRBD1
cdr3_nt: TGTGCCAGCAGCTTAACCACCGGGACAGGGATATACAATGAGCAGTTCTTC
cdr3_aa: CASSLTTGTGIYNEQFF

clone_size: many
j_call: TRBJ2-7
v_call: TRBV7-2
d_call: TRBD2
cdr3_nt: TGTGCCAGCAGCTTAGCGTCTAGCGGACCCTACGAGCAGTACTTC
cdr3_aa: CASSLASSGPYEQYF

clone_size: many
j_call: TRBJ2-1
v_call: TRBV7-2
d_call: -
cdr3_nt: TGTGCCAGCAGCCCGCCTGTTGGTGAGCAGTTCTTC
cdr3_aa: CASSPPVGEQFF

clone_size: many
j_call: TRBJ2-5
v_call: TRBV6-1
d_call: TRBD2
cdr3_nt: TGTGCCAGCAGTTTCGGGGGGGGGCCGGAGACCCAGTACTTC
cdr3_aa: CASSFGGGPETQYF

clone_size: many
j_call: TRBJ1-1
v_call: TRBV20-1
d_call: -
cdr3_nt: TGCAGTGTCCGGGAAGACACTGAAGCTTTCTTT
cdr3_aa: CSVREDTEAFF

clone_size: -
j_call: TRBJ2-1
v_call: TRBV19
d_call: -
cdr3_nt: TGTGCCAGTAGTACGCCACTAGCCTCCTACGTTCGTACTAACAATGAGCAGTTCTTC
cdr3_aa: CASSTPLASYVRTNNEQFF

clone_size: many
j_call: TRBJ2-1
v_call: TRBV28
d_call: -
cdr3_nt: TGTGCCAGCAGTCCCGCCTTGCATGAGCAGTTCTTC
cdr3_aa: CASSPALHEQFF

clone_size: -
j_call: TRBJ2-5
v_call: TRBV6-2/TRBV6-3
d_call: -
cdr3_nt: TGTGCCAGCAGAGCTCCAGGGTCCCGGGAGACCCAGTACTTC
cdr3_aa: CASRAPGSRETQYF

clone_size: many
j_call: TRBJ2-7
v_call: TRBV27
d_call: -
cdr3_nt: TGTGCCAGCAGACACAGCTCCTACGAGCAGTACTTC
cdr3_aa: CASRHSSYEQYF

clone_size: many
j_call: TRBJ1-4
v_call: TRBV12-3/TRBV12-4
d_call: -
cdr3_nt: TGTGCCAGCACCTTTTATGCAACTAATGAAAAACTGTTTTTT
cdr3_aa: CASTFYATNEKLFF

clone_size: many
j_call: TRBJ1-2
v_call: TRBV28
d_call: -
cdr3_nt: TGTGCCAGCAACCGGTACTATGGCTACACCTTC
cdr3_aa: CASNRYYGYTF

clone_size: -
j_call: TRBJ1-4
v_call: TRBV19
d_call: TRBD1
cdr3_nt: TGTGCCAGTACCCAGACAGGGTCGGAAAAACTGTTTTTT
cdr3_aa: CASTQTGSEKLFF

clone_size: many
j_call: TRBJ1-5
v_call: TRBV20-1
d_call: -
cdr3_nt: TGCAGTGCTAGAGCAGGGGTTCGGGGCAATCAGCCCCAGCATTTT
cdr3_aa: CSARAGVRGNQPQHF

clone_size: many
j_call: TRBJ2-5
v_call: TRBV20-1
d_call: -
cdr3_nt: TGCAGTGCTAGAGACAGGGTGGAGACCCAGTACTTC
cdr3_aa: CSARDRVETQYF

clone_size: many
j_call: TRBJ1-6
v_call: TRBV5-4
d_call: -
cdr3_nt: TGTGCCAGCAGCCTGCAGGGTGATCCCTTCACCCTCCACTTT
cdr3_aa: CASSLQGDPFTLHF

clone_size: few
j_call: TRBJ1-2
v_call: TRBV7-2
d_call: -
cdr3_nt: TGTGCCAGCAGCCCCCGGGACATCTTTAACTATGGCTACACCTTC
cdr3_aa: CASSPRDIFNYGYTF

clone_size: many
j_call: TRBJ2-1
v_call: TRBV2
d_call: TRBD2
cdr3_nt: TGTGCCAGCTTACGGCTAGCGGGGAACAATGAGCAGTTCTTC
cdr3_aa: CASLRLAGNNEQFF

clone_size: many
j_call: TRBJ2-7
v_call: TRBV2
d_call: -
cdr3_nt: TGTGCCAGCAGTGAGGAGACAGGCTACGAGCAGTACTTC
cdr3_aa: CASSEETGYEQYF

clone_size: many
j_call: TRBJ1-3
v_call: TRBV28
d_call: -
cdr3_nt: TGTGCCAGCAGTTTAACCGGGGAAGGAAACACCATATATTTT
cdr3_aa: CASSLTGEGNTIYF

clone_size: many
j_call: TRBJ2-1
v_call: TRBV6-1
d_call: TRBD2
cdr3_nt: TGTGCCAGCAGAGGACTAGCTCTAAGCTACAATGAGCAGTTCTTC
cdr3_aa: CASRGLALSYNEQFF